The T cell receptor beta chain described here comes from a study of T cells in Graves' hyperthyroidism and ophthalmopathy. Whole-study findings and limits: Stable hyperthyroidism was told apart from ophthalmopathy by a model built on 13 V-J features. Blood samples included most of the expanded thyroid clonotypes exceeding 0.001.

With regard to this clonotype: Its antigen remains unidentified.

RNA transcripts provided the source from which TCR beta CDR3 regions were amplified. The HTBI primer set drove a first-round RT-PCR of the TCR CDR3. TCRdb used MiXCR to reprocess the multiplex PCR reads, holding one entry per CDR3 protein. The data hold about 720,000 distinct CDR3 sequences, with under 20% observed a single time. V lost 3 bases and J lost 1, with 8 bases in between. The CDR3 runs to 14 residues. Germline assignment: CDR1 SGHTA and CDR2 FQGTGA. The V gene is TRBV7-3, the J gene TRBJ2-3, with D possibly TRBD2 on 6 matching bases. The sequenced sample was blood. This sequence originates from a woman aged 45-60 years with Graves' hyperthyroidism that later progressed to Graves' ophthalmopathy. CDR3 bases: TGTGCCAGCAGCTTGGACTACCGCACAGATACGCAGTATTTT. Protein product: CASSLDYRTDTQYF.